Listed here are 21 T cell receptor beta chains from one sample, sequenced in a study of vaccination effects on CD4 cells after COVID-19. Assay used: immunoSEQ multiplex PCR; TCRdb lists only in-frame clones, some missing. The table shows some 60,000 clones, with approximately 79% occurring only once. These TCRs are of unknown antigen specificity. Sequencing was preceded by expansion of antigen-specific CD4+ T cells with viral peptide pools in the ViraFEST assay. When 10 to 11 days of culture had elapsed, CD4+ T cells were isolated. Prior SARS-CoV-2 infection was absent in the vaccine recipients, as shown by negative nucleocapsid antibodies. The material was CD4+ T cells from PBMCs cultured with HCoV-NL63 spike peptides, obtained before COVID-19 vaccination. The receptors were sampled from a human donor who received a COVID-19 vaccine.

The chain joins TRBV7-8 to TRBJ2-1; 7 bases match TRBD2. Germline assignment: CDR1 SGHVS and CDR2 FQNEAQ. The CDR3 covers 16 residues. The V segment lost 1 base and the J segment 2 bases; nucleotides outside the gene matches: 5. The DNA of the CDR3 is TGTGCCAGCAGCTTAGTCGCGGGGAGGGCCTACAATGAGCAGTTCTTC. It encodes CASSLVAGRAYNEQFF.

This chain joins TRBV2 and TRBJ1-1; TRBD1 matches at 9 bases. CDR1 and CDR2 from the germline V gene are SNHLY and FYNNEI. The CDR3 contains 14 residues. J lost 4 bases, V lost 1 base, and 1 base had no gene match. This CDR3 is CASSEETGGTEAFF. DNA for the CDR3: TGTGCCAGCAGTGAAGAGACAGGGGGCACTGAAGCTTTCTTT. Drawing the rest from reference TRBV2 and TRBJ1-1, the complete variable domain is EPEVTQTPSHQVTQMGQEVILRCVPISNHLYFYWYRQILGQKVEFLVSFYNNEISEKSEIFDDQFSVERPDGSNFTLKIRSTKLEDSAMYFCASSEETGGTEAFFGQGTRLTVV.

This clone was picked up a small number of times. The chain links TRBV5-1 to TRBJ2-3, with D tentatively TRBD1 or TRBD2 (6 bases each). V was pared by 3 bases and J by 4 bases, with 18 bases between. The CDR3 has 16 amino acids. Per the germline V gene, CDR1 is SGHRS and CDR2 is YFSETQ. CDR3 bases: TGCGCCAGCAGCTCCACGCGAGGGGGGCCGGCAGATACGCAGTATTTT. Translated, it gives CASSSTRGGPADTQYF. Full variable domain (outside the CDR3, taken from reference TRBV5-1 and TRBJ2-3): KAGVTQTPRYLIKTRGQQVTLSCSPISGHRSVSWYQQTPGQGLQFLFEYFSETQRNKGNFPGRFSGRQFSNSRSEMNVSTLELGDSALYLCASSSTRGGPADTQYFGPGTRLTVL.

This chain uses TRBV7-3 with TRBJ2-1; D remains unclear. V was shortened by 1 base and J by 7 bases, with 14 bases between the two germline ends. Per germline, CDR1 SGHTA and CDR2 FQGTGA. The CDR3 has 15 amino acids. The CDR3 bases are TGTGCCAGCAGCTTAATAAGCTCAGCGTTAAATGAGCAGTTCTTC. It codes for CASSLISSALNEQFF.

This clone came up a few times. The CDR3 DNA is TGCAGCGTCCTCTTCGCGGACGGGGAGCTGTTTTTT. Residues: CSVLFADGELFF. This chain links TRBV29-1 with TRBJ2-2; D is unclear. V dropped 6 bases and J dropped 7 bases, with 12 bases sitting between them. Germline-derived CDR1 and CDR2 are SQVTM and ANQGSEA. The CDR3 runs 12 residues.

The rearrangement links TRBV20-1 to TRBJ2-5; 8 bases line up with TRBD1. The length of the CDR3 is 15 residues. Trimming took 3 bases from V and 5 from J; bases not matched to a gene: 11. Germline V lookup: CDR1 DFQATT, CDR2 SNEGSKA (reference sequence). The CDR3 spells CSASSGQGTSETQYF. DNA of the CDR3: TGCAGTGCTAGTTCCGGACAGGGAACCTCCGAGACCCAGTACTTC.

The chain links TRBV15 to TRBJ2-2; 7 bases align to TRBD2. The CDR3 runs 19 residues. The junction had 13 bases not matched to a gene; V was cut back by 0 bases and J by 3 bases. The V gene's germline CDR1 is LNHNV and CDR2 YYDKDF (reference sequence). The CDR3 coding sequence is TGTGCCACCAGCAGAGAGTCCCCCTGGTCAGGGAGGGACACCGGGGAGCTGTTTTTT. This codes for CATSRESPWSGRDTGELFF.

The chain recombines TRBV18 with TRBJ2-1; 13 bases align to TRBD2. The V gene's germline CDR1 is KGHSH and CDR2 LQKENI. With 1 base clipped from V and 4 bases from J, the junction kept 1 base outside the gene matches. This CDR3 comprises 16 residues. The CDR3 reads CASSPLTSGGYNEQFF. CDR3 in DNA: TGTGCCAGCTCACCACTGACTAGCGGGGGGTACAATGAGCAGTTCTTC.

This clone was seen just once. The chain couples TRBV10-2 to TRBJ2-7; no clear D. Per the germline V gene, CDR1 is WSHSY and CDR2 is SAAADI. V lost 2 bases, J lost 1 base, and 9 bases lay in between. The CDR3 consists of 14 residues. CDR3 amino acids: CASSEATASYEQYV. DNA of the CDR3: TGCGCCAGCAGTGAGGCTACGGCGTCCTACGAGCAGTACGTC.

This rearrangement joins TRBV6-5 to TRBJ2-3; TRBD1 might be the D (6 bases). Trimming pared 2 bases from V and 3 bases from J, leaving 12 bases between. The CDR3 consists of 15 residues. Germline V CDR1 and CDR2: MNHEY, SVGAGI. CDR3 loop: CASSYRAGETDTQYF. The CDR3 DNA reads TGTGCCAGCAGTTACCGGGCAGGGGAAACAGATACGCAGTATTTT.

The rearrangement links TRBV5-8 to TRBJ1-1; no reliable D call. Germline-derived CDR1 and CDR2 are SGHTS and YDEGEE. Trimming took 1 base from V and 8 from J, leaving 6 bases between them. This CDR3 is 11 amino acids long. The CDR3 spells CASSLSGEAFF. CDR3 coding DNA: TGTGCCAGCAGCTTGAGTGGGGAAGCTTTCTTT.

The chain uses TRBV18 and TRBJ2-5; tentative D call: TRBD1 (6 bases). The germline CDR1 and CDR2 sequences are KGHSH and LQKENI. There are 14 residues in the CDR3. V gave up 3 bases and J gave up 5 bases, with 13 bases separating them. Written as DNA, the CDR3 is TGTGCCAGCTCACCCAATACAGGGAAGGAGACCCAGTACTTC. It translates to CASSPNTGKETQYF.

This clone was seen more than once but under ten times. This chain links TRBV28 with TRBJ1-4; no reliable D call. The germline gives CDR1 MDHEN, CDR2 SYDVKM. The ends were cut back, 7 bases at V and 0 bases at J, with 12 bases in the middle. CDR3 length: 15 amino acids. CDR3 loop: CASTKSRATNEKLFF. The CDR3 nucleotides read TGTGCCAGCACCAAAAGTCGAGCAACTAATGAAAAACTGTTTTTT.

The rearrangement uses TRBV27 and TRBJ1-2; D unresolved. Deletions cut 5 bases from V and 4 bases from J, with 11 bases between. Germline CDR1 MNHEY, CDR2 SMNVEV (reference sequence). The CDR3 has 13 residues. CDR3 amino acids: CASSRTPGYGYTF. DNA of the CDR3: TGTGCCAGCAGTCGGACGCCCGGCTATGGCTACACCTTC.

This sequence joins TRBV28 and TRBJ1-2; D remains unclear. Germline V gives CDR1 MDHEN, CDR2 SYDVKM. The CDR3 length is 12 residues. V shed 3 bases and J shed 8 bases, with 10 bases lying between them. The CDR3 nucleotides are TGTGCCAGCAGTTTTGGGGTTGGAGGCTACACCTTC. Its protein is CASSFGVGGYTF.

CDR3 DNA: TGTGCCAGCAGTTACTCGGTTGGAGCTTTCTTT. Amino acid sequence: CASSYSVGAFF. The gene calls are TRBV6-2 or TRBV6-3 and TRBJ1-1; D ambiguous. From germline, CDR1 is MNHEY and CDR2 SVGEGT. There are 11 residues in the CDR3. Trimming shortened V by 0 bases and J by 10 bases, and 6 bases separated the two germline ends.

The sample holds a few counts of this clone. The chain is built from TRBV7-3 and TRBJ1-1, with a tentative D call TRBD1 (6 bases). Trimming left V 4 bases short and J 1 base short, with 7 bases between. From germline, CDR1 is SGHTA and CDR2 FQGTGA. The CDR3 covers 13 residues. CDR3 protein: CASSSGQNTEAFF. CDR3 DNA: TGTGCCAGCAGCTCGGGACAGAACACTGAAGCTTTCTTT.

The chain joins TRBV6-5 to TRBJ2-7, with TRBD1 matching over 7 bases. Germline CDR1 is MNHEY and CDR2 is SVGAGI. Losses at the gene ends were 4 bases for V and 3 bases for J; bases not matched to a gene: 9. The CDR3 contains 15 residues. CDR3 in DNA: TGTGCCAGCAGTTTAAACCGGGCAGGGGGCTACGAGCAGTACGTC. Residues: CASSLNRAGGYEQYV.

The chain recombines TRBV5-1 with TRBJ2-3, with 8 bases aligning to TRBD1. V gave up 4 bases and J gave up 0 bases; unmatched junction bases: 4. The V gene's germline CDR1 is SGHRS and CDR2 YFSETQ. This CDR3 has 15 residues. Written as DNA, the CDR3 is TGCGCCAGCAGCGCGGACAGGGACAGCACAGATACGCAGTATTTT. It is translated as CASSADRDSTDTQYF.

In DNA form, the CDR3 reads TGTGCCAGCAGCCAATTGAGCACAGATACGCAGTATTTT. It codes for CASSQLSTDTQYF. V is TRBV14 and J is TRBJ2-3; the D is unclear. The CDR3 is 13 amino acids. Per germline, CDR1 SGHDN and CDR2 FVKESK. The ends were cut back, 2 bases at V and 0 bases at J, with 3 bases in the middle.

The chain joins TRBV5-1 to TRBJ2-7; no reliable D call. The CDR3 is 12 residues long. In germline, CDR1 is SGHRS, CDR2 YFSETQ. V lost 5 bases to trimming and J lost 6 bases, with 12 bases between them. CDR3 region: CASRSTVGEQYV. The CDR3 nucleotides read TGCGCCAGCAGGAGTACGGTCGGCGAGCAGTACGTC.